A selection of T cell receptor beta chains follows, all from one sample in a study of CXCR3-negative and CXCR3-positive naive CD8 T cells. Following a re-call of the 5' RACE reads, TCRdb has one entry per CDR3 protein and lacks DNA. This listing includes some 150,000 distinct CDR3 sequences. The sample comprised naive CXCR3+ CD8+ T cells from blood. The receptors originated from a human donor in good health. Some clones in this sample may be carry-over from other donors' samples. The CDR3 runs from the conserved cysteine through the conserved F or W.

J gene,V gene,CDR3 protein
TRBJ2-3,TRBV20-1,CSARSLAGVEDTQYF
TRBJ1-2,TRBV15,CATRLGTGVGYTF
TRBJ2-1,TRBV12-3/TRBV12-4,CASSDQSGGNEQFF
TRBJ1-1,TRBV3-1,CASSQETEAFF
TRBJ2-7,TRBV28,CASSLGGRTDEQYF
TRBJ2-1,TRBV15,CATSPRRDNNEQFF
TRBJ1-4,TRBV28,CASSGEANEKLFF
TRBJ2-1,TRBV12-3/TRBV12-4,CASSLRDRNHVSEQFF
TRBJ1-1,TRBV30,CAWSVRGQMNTEAFF
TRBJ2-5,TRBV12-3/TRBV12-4,CASSTVRDGGETQYF
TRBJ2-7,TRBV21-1,CASSYDRDGVTYEQYF
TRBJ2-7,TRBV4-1,CASSLTSGGAEQYF
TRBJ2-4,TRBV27,CASGVAGNIQYF
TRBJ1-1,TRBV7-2,CASSQTGLENEAFF
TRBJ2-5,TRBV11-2,CASSLEGRAMETQYF
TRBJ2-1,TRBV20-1,CSAGASGWAGDEQFF
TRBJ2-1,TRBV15,CATKARSMVGADEQFF
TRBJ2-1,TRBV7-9,CASSLGPAGEENEQFF
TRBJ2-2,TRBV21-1,CASSRGRNTGELFF
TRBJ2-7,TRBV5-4,CASSFRGGPYEQYF
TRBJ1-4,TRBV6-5,CASVHQGKLFF
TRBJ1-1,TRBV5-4,CASSQRTGAPEAFF
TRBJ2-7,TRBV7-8,CASNPVTGSEQYF
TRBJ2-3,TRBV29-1,CSVVKGTEVRHTDTQYF
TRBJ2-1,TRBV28,CASSRARDSHNEQFF
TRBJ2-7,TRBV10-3,CAISEPFDGAYEQYF
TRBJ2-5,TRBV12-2,CASRLVGGKQETQYF
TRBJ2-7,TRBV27,CASSWTGFSYEQYF
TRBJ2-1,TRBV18,CASSPQSGRLNNEQFF
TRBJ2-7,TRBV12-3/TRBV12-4,CASSPGTPREQYF
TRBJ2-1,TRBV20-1,CSAPAPGLAGANYNEQFF
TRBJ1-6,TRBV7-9,CASSFADSERNSPLHF
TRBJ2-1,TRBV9,CASSVGAGDNEQFF
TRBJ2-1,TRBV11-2,CASSLDSSYRNEQFF
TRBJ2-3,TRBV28,CASSFTTSLGTDTQYF
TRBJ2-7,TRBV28,CASSFNLGGGDYEQYF
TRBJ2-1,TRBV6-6,CASSTGNPAYNEQFF
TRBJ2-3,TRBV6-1,CASGGAGTDTQYF
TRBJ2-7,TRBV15,CATSGGLQGYEQYF
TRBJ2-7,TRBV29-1,CSVLGQGTDEQYF
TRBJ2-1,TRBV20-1,CSTREPRAGVPYNEQFF
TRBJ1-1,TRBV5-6,CASSDLDRNTEAFF
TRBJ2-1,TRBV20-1,CSARTGASSYNEQFF
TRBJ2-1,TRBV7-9,CASSLLAGGLNEQFF
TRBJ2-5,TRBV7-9,CASSAQTGRGTQYF